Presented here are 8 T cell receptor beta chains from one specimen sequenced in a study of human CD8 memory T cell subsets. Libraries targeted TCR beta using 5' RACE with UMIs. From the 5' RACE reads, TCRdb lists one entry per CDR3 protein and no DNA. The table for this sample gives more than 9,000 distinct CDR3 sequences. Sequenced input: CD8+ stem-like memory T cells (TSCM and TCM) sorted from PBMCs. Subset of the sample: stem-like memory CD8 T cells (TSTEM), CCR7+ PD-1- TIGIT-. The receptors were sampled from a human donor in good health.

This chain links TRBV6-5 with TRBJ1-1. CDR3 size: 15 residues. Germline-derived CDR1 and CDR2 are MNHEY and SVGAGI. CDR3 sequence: CASSYQWGENTEAFF.

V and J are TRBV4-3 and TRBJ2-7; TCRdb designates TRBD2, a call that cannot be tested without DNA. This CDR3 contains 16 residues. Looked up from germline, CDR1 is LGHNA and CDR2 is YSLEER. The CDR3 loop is CASSQEALAGFGEQYF.

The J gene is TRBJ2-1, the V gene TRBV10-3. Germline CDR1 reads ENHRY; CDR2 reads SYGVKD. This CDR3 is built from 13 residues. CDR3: CAIGEVDYNEQFF.

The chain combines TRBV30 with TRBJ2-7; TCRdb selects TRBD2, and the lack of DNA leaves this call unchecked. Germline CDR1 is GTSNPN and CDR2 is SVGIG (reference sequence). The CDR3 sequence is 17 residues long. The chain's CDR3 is CAWDPPLVAGGRNEQYF. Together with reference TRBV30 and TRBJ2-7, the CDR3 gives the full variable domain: SQTIHQWPATLVQPVGSPLSLECTVEGTSNPNLYWYRQAAGRGLQLLFYSVGIGQISSEVPQNLSASRPQDRQFILSSKKLLLSDSGFYLCAWDPPLVAGGRNEQYFGPGTRLTVT.

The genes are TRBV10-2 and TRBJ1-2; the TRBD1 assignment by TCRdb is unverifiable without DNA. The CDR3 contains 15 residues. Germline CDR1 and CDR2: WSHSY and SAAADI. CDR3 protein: CASSGFVRESYGYTF.

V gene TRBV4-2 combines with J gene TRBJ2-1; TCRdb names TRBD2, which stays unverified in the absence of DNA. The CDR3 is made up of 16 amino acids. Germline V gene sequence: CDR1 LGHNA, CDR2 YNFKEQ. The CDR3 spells CASSQAQGLTAFEQFF.

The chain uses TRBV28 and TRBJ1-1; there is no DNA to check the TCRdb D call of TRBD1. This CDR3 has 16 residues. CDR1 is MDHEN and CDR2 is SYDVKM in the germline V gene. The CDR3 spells CANTFRDRRSNTEAFF.

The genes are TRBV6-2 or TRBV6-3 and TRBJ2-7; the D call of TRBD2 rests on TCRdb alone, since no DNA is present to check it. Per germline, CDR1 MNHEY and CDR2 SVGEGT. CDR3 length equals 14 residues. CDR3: CASSIAGEAYEQYF.